This paragraph reports one TCR beta chain. There are 15 residues in the CDR3. V lost 5 bases and J lost 6, with 17 bases in between. CDR1 is SGHAT and CDR2 is FQDESV in the germline V gene (reference sequence). The source of the sample is a study of blood T cell repertoires in COVID-19. Only in-frame clones appear in the TCRdb table, and some are missing; sequencing was by immunoSEQ multiplex PCR. Among some 210,000 clones listed, approximately 88% were seen once. Sequencing input: peripheral blood. The TCR sequence derives from a man in his 60s who had recovered from COVID-19. The chain employs TRBV11-1 and TRBJ2-1; no clear D gene. CDR3 amino acids: CASSPTSRGGNEQFF. The CDR3 DNA reads TGTGCCAGCAGCCCCACTTCTCGTGGTGGCAATGAGCAGTTCTTC.